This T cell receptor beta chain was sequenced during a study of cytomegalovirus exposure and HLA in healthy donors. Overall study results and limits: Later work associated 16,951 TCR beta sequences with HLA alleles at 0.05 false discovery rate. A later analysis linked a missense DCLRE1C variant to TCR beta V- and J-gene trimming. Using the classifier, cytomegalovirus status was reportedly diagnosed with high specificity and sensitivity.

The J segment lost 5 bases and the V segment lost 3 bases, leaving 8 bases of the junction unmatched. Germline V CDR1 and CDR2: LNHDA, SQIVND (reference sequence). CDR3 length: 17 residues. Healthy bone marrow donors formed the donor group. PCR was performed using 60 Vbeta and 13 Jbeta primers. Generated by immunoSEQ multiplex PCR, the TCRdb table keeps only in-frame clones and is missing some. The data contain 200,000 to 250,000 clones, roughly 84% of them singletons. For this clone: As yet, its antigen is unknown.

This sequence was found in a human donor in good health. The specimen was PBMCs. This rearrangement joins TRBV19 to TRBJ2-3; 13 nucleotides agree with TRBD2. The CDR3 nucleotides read TGTGCCAGTAGTATCGGGAGACTAGCGGGAGGTAGAGATACGCAGTATTTT. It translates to CASSIGRLAGGRDTQYF.